This paragraph reports one T cell receptor beta chain. Its antigen target is currently unknown. No base quality values were provided; no much bigger clone lies one nucleotide off. Ficoll-Paque density gradient centrifugation was the method used to isolate PBMCs. At the junction V is shortened by 3 bases and J by 8 bases; bases outside the gene matches: 3. CDR3 length: 13 amino acids, cysteine to phenylalanine. The DNA shown is the 39-base CDR3, in frame from base 1. Looking up the germline V gene (reference sequence) yields CDR1 LGHDT and CDR2 YNNKEL. The data were produced on an Illumina NovaSeq 6000. cDNA libraries for TCRalpha and TCRbeta were prepared by 5'RACE using constant-segment primers, with sample barcodes and unique molecular identifiers added. RNA was extracted from every sample with Trizol reagent. Libraries were amplified in two PCR steps, with a second sample barcode and Illumina TruSeq adapters added in the second step. Sequencing of the libraries was done on an Illumina NovaSeq, producing 2 x 150 bp paired-end reads. The authors' analysis ran thus. With migec v1.2.7, reads were demultiplexed and then collapsed into UMI-guided consensus sequences. Using mixcr v2.1.11, UMI consensuses were aligned to TRA and TRB V and J templates and then assembled into clonotypes. Clonotypes were classified as expanded or contracted when called significant by both edgeR and NoisET, with noise models trained on biological replicates. For edgeR calls, the thresholds were a false discovery rate-adjusted p below 0.01 and a log2 fold-change of 1. As an exploratory analysis of dynamics, max-normalized trajectories of the 1000 most abundant clonotypes were examined by PCA with hierarchical clustering. Separately sequenced CD4+ and CD8+ repertoires were used to assign a CD4 or CD8 phenotype to each responding clone. TCRdb cleaned the public reads at Q25 with fastp, built clones with MiXCR and kept in-frame beta chains. CDR3 protein duplicates are merged, each entry listing the most common genes and DNA. The authors' filters were not applied to this entry. This sample has hundreds of thousands of distinct CDR3 sequences in its table, and roughly 23% of those were observed once. In total, the top ten clones hold roughly an eighth of the sample.

The sample belongs to a study of T-cell memory formation after mild COVID-19 (dated by TCRdb to about 2021). Background on the whole study: Most TCR sequence clusters were specific to one of the two donors. The cohort was made up of two young adult volunteers, one female and one male, who were previously healthy. Longitudinal TCRalpha and TCRbeta repertoire sequencing tracked T-cell clones expanding and contracting after mild COVID-19 in a couple of donors.

Results the study describes overall, beyond this receptor: Balanced CD4/CD8 phenotypes were observed for clones contracting from day 15 to 85, whereas a bias towards CD4+ was observed for a second wave of clones expanding from day 15 to 37. SARS-CoV-2 specificity of the second-wave clones peaking on day 37 was not confirmed. Only a couple of mild cases were covered by the study, and larger cohorts that include severe cases with pre-infection samples were considered necessary. Contracting CD4+ clones appeared mostly in the CM and EM memory subsets, whereas CD8+ clones were enriched in EMRA. Some responding clones were found in pre-infection memory, which suggests that pre-existing cross-reactive memory T cells took part in the SARS-CoV-2 response.

The sequence was obtained from an adult woman who had mild COVID-19 (a few samples of this study predate the infection). The sample titles of this study are shuffled in the database, so cell type and time point are left out; the donor was told from shared clones. Specimen: PBMCs or a T cell subset sorted from them (not recorded which). Recombination joined TRBV3-1 with TRBJ2-1, with 8 bases matching TRBD2. The CDR3 in this case is CASSHRGGDEQFF. The DNA reads as follows: TGTGCCAGCAGCCACCGGGGGGGCGATGAGCAGTTCTTC.